This T cell receptor (beta chain) originates from a study of regulatory T cells in long-lasting Graves disease. Study-level background: Persistent Graves' disease meant over 5 years of antithyroid drugs with positive TSH receptor antibodies. Study results and limitations: Comparison showed that persistent patients shared more public clonotypes (about 2,600) than new patients (approximately 1,000). Favoring TRBV28, TRBJ1-2 and TRBJ2-5 was a feature seen in persistent disease.

Sequencing libraries for TCR beta were prepared with iRepertoire HTBI primers and Arm-PCR of CDR3 regions. TCRdb re-called the multiplex PCR reads with MiXCR, one entry per CDR3 protein. The sample lists some 330,000 distinct CDR3 sequences, 23% occurring once. This clonotype was counted at least ten times. Its specificity is not known. Germline V gene sequence: CDR1 MDHEN, CDR2 SYDVKM. CDR3 length: 16 amino acids. V lost 7 bases to trimming and J lost 0 bases, with 16 bases between them. Described time point: persistent/refractory GD, antithyroid drugs over 5 years with positive TRAb. Extracted PBMC RNA gave rise to the TCR library.

The source was peripheral blood mononuclear cells (PBMCs), collected when the disease was refractory, from a patient treated with antithyroid drugs. This chain joins TRBV28 and TRBJ1-5; perhaps TRBD1 as D (5 bases). The sequence came from a woman between 35 and 50 years old with Graves disease. CDR3 residues: CASTRTGVYSNQPQHF. CDR3 DNA: TGTGCCAGCACCCGAACAGGAGTTTATAGCAATCAGCCCCAGCATTTT.